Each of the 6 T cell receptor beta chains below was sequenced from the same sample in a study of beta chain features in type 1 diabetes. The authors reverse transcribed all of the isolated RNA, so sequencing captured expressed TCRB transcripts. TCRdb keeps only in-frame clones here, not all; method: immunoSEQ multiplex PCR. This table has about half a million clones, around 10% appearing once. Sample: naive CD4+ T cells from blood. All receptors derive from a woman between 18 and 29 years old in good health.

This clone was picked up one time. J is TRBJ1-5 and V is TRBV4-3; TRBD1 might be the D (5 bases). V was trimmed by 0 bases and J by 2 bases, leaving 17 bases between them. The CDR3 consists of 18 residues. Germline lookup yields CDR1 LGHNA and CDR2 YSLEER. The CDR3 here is CASSQDPPGLGRNQPQHF. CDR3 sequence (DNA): TGCGCCAGCAGCCAAGATCCGCCCGGGTTGGGACGCAATCAGCCCCAGCATTTT.

The CDR3 DNA is TGTGCCAGCAGCTCCGACAGAGACACTGAAGCTTTCTTT. Amino acid sequence: CASSSDRDTEAFF. J is TRBJ1-1 and V is TRBV7-7; TRBD1 might be the D (5 bases). The CDR3 has 13 amino acids. Germline lookup yields CDR1 SSHAT and CDR2 FNYEAQ (reference sequence). Trimming removed 4 bases from V and 3 bases from J, with 9 bases in between. The variable domain in full, with the rest retrieved from reference TRBV7-7 and TRBJ1-1, is GAGVSQSPRYKVTKRGQDVTLRCDPISSHATLYWYQQALGQGPEFLTYFNYEAQPDKSGLPSDRFSAERPEGSISTLTIQRTEQRDSAMYRCASSSDRDTEAFFGQGTRLTVV.

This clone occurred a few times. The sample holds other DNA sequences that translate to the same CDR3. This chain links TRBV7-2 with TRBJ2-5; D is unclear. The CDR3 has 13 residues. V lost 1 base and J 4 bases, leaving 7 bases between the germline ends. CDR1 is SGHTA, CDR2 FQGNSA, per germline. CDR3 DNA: TGTGCCAGCAGCTTAGATCGGAGAGAGACCCAGTACTTC. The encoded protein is CASSLDRRETQYF. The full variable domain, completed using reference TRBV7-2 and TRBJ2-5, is GAGVSQSPSNKVTEKGKDVELRCDPISGHTALYWYRQSLGQGLEFLIYFQGNSAPDKSGLPSDRFSAERTGGSVSTLTIQRTQQEDSAVYLCASSLDRRETQYFGPGTRLLVL.

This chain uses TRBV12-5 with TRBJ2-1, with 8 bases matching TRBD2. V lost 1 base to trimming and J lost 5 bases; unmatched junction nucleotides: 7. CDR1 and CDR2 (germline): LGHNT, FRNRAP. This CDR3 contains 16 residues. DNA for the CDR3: TGTGCTAGTGGTTTGGCCACTAGCGGATCCAACAATGAGCAGTTCTTC. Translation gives CASGLATSGSNNEQFF.

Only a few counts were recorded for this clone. The CDR3 DNA sequence: TGTGCCAGCAGTTCACGGACAGGGATGAACACTGAAGCTTTCTTT. As protein: CASSSRTGMNTEAFF. The chain couples TRBV6-6 to TRBJ1-1; TRBD1 matches 8 bases. The CDR3 covers 15 residues. V gave up 4 bases and J gave up 0 bases; unmatched junction bases: 4. Germline loops: CDR1 MNHNY, CDR2 SVGAGI (reference sequence).

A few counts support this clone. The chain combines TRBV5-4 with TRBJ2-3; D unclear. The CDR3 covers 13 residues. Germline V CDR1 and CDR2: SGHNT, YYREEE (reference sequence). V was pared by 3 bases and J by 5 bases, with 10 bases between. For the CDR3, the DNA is TGTGCCAGCAGCTACTTTACGGGAGATACGCAGTATTTT. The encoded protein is CASSYFTGDTQYF.